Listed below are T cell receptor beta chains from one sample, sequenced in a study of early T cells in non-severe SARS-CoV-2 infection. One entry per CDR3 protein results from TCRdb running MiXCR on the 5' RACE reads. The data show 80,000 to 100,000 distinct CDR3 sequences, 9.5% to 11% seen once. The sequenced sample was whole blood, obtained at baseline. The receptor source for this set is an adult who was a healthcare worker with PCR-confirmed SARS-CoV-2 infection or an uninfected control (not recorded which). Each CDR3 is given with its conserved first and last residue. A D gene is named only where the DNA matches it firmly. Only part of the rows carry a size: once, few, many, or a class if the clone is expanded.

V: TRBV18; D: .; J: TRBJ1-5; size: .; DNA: TGTGCCAGCTCACCGGGACGGGGTCAGCCCCAGCATTTT; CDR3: CASSPGRGQPQHF
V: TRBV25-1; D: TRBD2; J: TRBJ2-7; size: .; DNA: TGTGCCAGCAGTCCCCTAGCGGGGGGGCTCGTCTTCTCATCCTACGAGCAGTACTTC; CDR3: CASSPLAGGLVFSSYEQYF
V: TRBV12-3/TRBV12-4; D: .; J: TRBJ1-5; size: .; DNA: TGTGCCAGCAGTTTGCAGGGGACTAATCAGCCCCAGCATTTT; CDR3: CASSLQGTNQPQHF
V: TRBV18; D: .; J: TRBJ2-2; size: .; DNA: TGTGCCAGCTCAATCAGGGAATTTGGTGACACCGGGGAGCTGTTTTTT; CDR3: CASSIREFGDTGELFF
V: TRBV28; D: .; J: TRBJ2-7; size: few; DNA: TGTGCCAGCGGGCAAGTCGCGGGCCTTACCTACGAGCAGTACTTC; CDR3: CASGQVAGLTYEQYF
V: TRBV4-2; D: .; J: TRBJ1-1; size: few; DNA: TGTGCCAGCAGCCTCATATCGGGGTACACTGAAGCTTTCTTT; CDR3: CASSLISGYTEAFF
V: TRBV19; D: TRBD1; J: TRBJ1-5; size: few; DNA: TGTGCCAGTTCAAACAGGGGAGCGGGCCAGCCCCAGCATTTT; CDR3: CASSNRGAGQPQHF
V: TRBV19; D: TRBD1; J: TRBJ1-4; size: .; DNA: TGTGCGACTTGGGGGACAGAACTGTTTTTT; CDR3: CATWGTELFF
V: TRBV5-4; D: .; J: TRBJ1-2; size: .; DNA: TGTGCCAGCAGCTTGGCAGGCCAGGGAGTTGTGTATGGCTACACCTTC; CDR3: CASSLAGQGVVYGYTF
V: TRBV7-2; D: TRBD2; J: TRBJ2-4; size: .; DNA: TGTGCCAGCAGCTTATCGGCTAGCGGAACGGACATTCAGTACTTC; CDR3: CASSLSASGTDIQYF
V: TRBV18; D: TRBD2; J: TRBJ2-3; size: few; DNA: TGTGCCAGCTCACCCAGCGGGGAGTACACAGATACGCAGTATTTT; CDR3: CASSPSGEYTDTQYF
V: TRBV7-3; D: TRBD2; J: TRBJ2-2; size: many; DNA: TGTGCCAGCAGCTCACCCGCGGGGGGGAGAAACACCGGGGAGCTGTTTTTT; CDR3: CASSSPAGGRNTGELFF
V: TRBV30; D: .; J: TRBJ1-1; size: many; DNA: TGTGCCTGGAGTGTAAGTCCGAACACTGAAGCTTTCTTT; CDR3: CAWSVSPNTEAFF
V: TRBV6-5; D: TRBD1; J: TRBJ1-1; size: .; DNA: TGTGCCAGCAGGATACAGGGGGCTGACACTGAAGCTTTCTTT; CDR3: CASRIQGADTEAFF
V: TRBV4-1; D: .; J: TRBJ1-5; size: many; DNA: TGCGCCAGCAGCCGGGACGGCAATCAGCCCCAGCATTTT; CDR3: CASSRDGNQPQHF
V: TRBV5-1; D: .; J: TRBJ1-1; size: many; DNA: TGCGCCAGCAGCTTGGAGAGGCAGGGAATGGCTTTCTTT; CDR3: CASSLERQGMAFF
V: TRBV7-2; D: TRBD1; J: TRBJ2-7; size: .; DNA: TGTGCCAGCAGCCCCAAGACAGGGGGCCAGCAGTACTTC; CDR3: CASSPKTGGQQYF
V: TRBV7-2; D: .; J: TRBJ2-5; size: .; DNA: TGTGCCAGCAGCTTGAGGGGTAGCCGGGAGACCCAGTACTTC; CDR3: CASSLRGSRETQYF
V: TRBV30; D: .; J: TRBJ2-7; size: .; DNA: TGTGCCTGGAGTGCCAGCTCCTACGAGCAGTACTTC; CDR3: CAWSASSYEQYF
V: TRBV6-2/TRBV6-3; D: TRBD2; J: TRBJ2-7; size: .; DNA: TGTGCCAGCAGCTCCGGACTAGCGGGAGGAACTTCCTACGAGCAGTACTTC; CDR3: CASSSGLAGGTSYEQYF
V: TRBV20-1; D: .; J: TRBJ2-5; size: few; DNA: TGCAGTGCTAGGCTCCCCTGGGTTGTTCTCAGAGAGACCCAGTACTTC; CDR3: CSARLPWVVLRETQYF
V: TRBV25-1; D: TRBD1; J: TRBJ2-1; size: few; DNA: TGTGCCAGCAGTGGGACAGGATTTTACAATGAGCAGTTCTTC; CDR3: CASSGTGFYNEQFF
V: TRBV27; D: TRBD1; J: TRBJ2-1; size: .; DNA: TGTGCCAGCAGGCGATCCGGGACAGGGGCTTTTGGGGAGTTCTTC; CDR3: CASRRSGTGAFGEFF
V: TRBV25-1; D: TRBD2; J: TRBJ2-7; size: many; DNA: TGTGCCAGCAGTGAGTTGACTAGCTCCATCTCCTACGAGCAGTACTTC; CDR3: CASSELTSSISYEQYF
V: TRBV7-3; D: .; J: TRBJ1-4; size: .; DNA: TGTGCCAGCAGCTTAATGGGGACGATGGAAAAACTGTTTTTT; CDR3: CASSLMGTMEKLFF
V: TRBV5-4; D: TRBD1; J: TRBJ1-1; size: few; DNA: TGTGCCAGCAGCCCCCGGACAGGGGTGAGGACTGAAGCTTTCTTT; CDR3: CASSPRTGVRTEAFF
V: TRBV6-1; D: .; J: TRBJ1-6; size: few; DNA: TGTGCCAGCAGTGAAGAGCAGGGTAATTCACCCCTCCACTTT; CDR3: CASSEEQGNSPLHF
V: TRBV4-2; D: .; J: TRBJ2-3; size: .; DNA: TGTGCCAGCAGCCAAACCTTGGCAGATACGCAGTATTTT; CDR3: CASSQTLADTQYF
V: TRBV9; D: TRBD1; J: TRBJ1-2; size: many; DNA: TGTGCCAGCAGCCCATTGGGACAGGCCTACTATGGCTACACCTTC; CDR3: CASSPLGQAYYGYTF
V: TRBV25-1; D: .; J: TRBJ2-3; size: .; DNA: TGTGCCAGCACCACGCGGGACAAGGCTTTTTCAGATACGCAGTATTTT; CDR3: CASTTRDKAFSDTQYF
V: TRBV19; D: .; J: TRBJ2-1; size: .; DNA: TGTGCCAGTAGTATCGGAGGCTACAATGAGCAGTTCTTC; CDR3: CASSIGGYNEQFF
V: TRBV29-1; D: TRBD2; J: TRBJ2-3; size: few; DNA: TGCAGCGTGATAGCGGGGTTAGATACGCAGTATTTT; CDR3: CSVIAGLDTQYF
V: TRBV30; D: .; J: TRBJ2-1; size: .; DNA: TGTGCCTGGAGAGCCGGGCATGAGCAGTTCTTC; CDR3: CAWRAGHEQFF
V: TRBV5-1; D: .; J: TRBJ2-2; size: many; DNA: TGCGCCAGCAGCTTTGCAGGGAACACCGGGGAGCTGTTTTTT; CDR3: CASSFAGNTGELFF
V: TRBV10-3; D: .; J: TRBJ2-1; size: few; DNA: TGTGCCATCAGTGAGTCAGGTAAAGAGCAGTTCTTC; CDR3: CAISESGKEQFF
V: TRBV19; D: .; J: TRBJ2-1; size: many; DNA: TGTGCCAGTAGCTCCGGGGTGGCTTTTGAGCAGTTCTTC; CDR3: CASSSGVAFEQFF
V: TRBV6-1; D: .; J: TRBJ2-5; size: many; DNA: TGTGCCAGCAGTGGCCCCTTAGCGGTATACCAAGAGACCCAGTACTTC; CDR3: CASSGPLAVYQETQYF
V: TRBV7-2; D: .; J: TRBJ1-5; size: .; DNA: TGTGCCAGCAGCCCTACGTTTGGGGCCAGTCTCCAGCATTTT; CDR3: CASSPTFGASLQHF
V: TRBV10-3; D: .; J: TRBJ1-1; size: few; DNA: TGTGCCATCAGGGATACAGGTCTCGGTGGTGAAGCTTTCTTT; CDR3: CAIRDTGLGGEAFF
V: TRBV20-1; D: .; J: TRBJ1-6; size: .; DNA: TGCAGTGCTAGGAGGGGCCGGGGTTTCTATAATTCACCCCTCCACTTT; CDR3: CSARRGRGFYNSPLHF
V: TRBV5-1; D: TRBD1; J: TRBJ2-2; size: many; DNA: TGCGCCAGCAGCTGGTCCCCCGGGACAGCGAACACCGGGGAGCTGTTTTTT; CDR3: CASSWSPGTANTGELFF
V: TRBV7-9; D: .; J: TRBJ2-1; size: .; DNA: TGTGCCAGCAGCCCCCGGGGCGGGGGCGCCATTAATGAGCAGTTCTTC; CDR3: CASSPRGGGAINEQFF
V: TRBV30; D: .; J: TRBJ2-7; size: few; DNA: TGTGCCTGGAGTGTATCGGACCTATACTACGAGCAGTACTTC; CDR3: CAWSVSDLYYEQYF
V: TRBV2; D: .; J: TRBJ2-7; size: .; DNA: TGTGCCAGCAGGTACGGCCCGGAGGAATACGAGCAGTACTTC; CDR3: CASRYGPEEYEQYF
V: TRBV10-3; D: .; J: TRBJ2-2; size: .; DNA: TGTGCCATCAGTGAAAAACAGGGAAGGACCGGGGAGCTGTTTTTT; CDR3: CAISEKQGRTGELFF
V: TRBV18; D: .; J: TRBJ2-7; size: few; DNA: TGTGCCAGCTCACCACGGGATCGACAGACACCTCGCCCTTACTTC; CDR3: CASSPRDRQTPRPYF
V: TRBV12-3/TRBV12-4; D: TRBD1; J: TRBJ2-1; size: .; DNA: TGTGCCAGCAGTACGACAGGGGTCCCCTACAATGAGCAGTTCTTC; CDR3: CASSTTGVPYNEQFF
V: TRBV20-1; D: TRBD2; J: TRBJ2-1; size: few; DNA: TGCAGTGCTACCGATCCTCTCTTGCGGGAGGGCCTTGGTAATGAGCAGTTCTTC; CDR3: CSATDPLLREGLGNEQFF
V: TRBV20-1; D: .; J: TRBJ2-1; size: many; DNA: TGCAGTGCGGGTAATAGGGAGCAGTTCTTC; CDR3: CSAGNREQFF
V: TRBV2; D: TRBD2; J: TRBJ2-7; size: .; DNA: TGTGCCAGCACCCGCGGGGGGGTGATCGACGAGCAGTACTTC; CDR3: CASTRGGVIDEQYF
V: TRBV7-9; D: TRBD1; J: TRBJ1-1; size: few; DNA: TGTGCCAGCAGCTTATCGGGACAGACTGAAGCTTTCTTT; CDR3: CASSLSGQTEAFF